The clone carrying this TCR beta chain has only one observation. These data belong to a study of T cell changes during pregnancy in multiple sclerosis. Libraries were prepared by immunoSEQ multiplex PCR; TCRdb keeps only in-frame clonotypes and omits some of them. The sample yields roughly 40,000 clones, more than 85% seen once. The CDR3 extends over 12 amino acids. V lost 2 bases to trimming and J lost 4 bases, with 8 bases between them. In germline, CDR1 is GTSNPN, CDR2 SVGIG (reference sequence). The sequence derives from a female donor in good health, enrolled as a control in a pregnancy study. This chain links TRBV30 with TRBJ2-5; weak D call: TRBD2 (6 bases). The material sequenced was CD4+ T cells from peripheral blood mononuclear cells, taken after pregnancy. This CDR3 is CAWSPGGETQYF. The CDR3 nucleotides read TGTGCCTGGAGTCCCGGGGGAGAGACCCAGTACTTC.